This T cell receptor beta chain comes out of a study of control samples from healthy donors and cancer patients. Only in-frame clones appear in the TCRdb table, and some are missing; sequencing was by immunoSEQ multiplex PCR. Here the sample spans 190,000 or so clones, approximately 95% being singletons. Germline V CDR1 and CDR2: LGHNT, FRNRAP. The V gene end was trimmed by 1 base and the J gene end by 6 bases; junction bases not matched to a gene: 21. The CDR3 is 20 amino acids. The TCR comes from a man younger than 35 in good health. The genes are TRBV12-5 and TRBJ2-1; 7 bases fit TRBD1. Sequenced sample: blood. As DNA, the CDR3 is TGTGCTAGTGGTTTGGCCCCCAATACACTCGACAGGGCCCCGGGCAATGAGCAGTTCTTC. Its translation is CASGLAPNTLDRAPGNEQFF.